In this sample, the clone carrying this TCR beta chain turned up a few times. Since it is a stray read in a library aimed at alpha chains, this beta chain has a size that is not meaningful. The sample is drawn from a study of spatial heterogeneity in lung cancer. Study at large: Compared with alpha-chain sequences, beta-chain sequences were consistently detected in greater numbers.

Time point described: sample taken at primary tumor resection. Just over 70 TRACERx patients with early, untreated non-small cell lung cancer donated samples. Whole RNA obtained from tumor, nontumor lung or frozen PBMC underwent sequencing without sorting. Every TCR cDNA molecule bore a unique molecular identifier. TCRdb re-called the 5' RACE reads through MiXCR, storing one row per CDR3 protein. The data contain some 480 distinct CDR3 sequences, less than 7.5% of them singletons. The CDR3 runs 11 residues. Between the trimmed V and J ends, which lost 5 bases and 6 bases, there was a span of 4 bases. Germline values: CDR1 SNHLY, CDR2 FYNNEI.

This sequence was found in a female donor with early-stage non-small cell lung cancer. The sample here was normal lung tissue next to the tumor, taken at surgery. The gene calls are TRBV2 and TRBJ2-2; D remains ambiguous. CDR3 region: CASSLPGELFF. The CDR3 bases are TGTGCCAGCAGTCTCCCCGGGGAGCTGTTTTTT.